The clone carrying this TCR beta chain was seen only a few times. The target antigen is unknown. This entry is derived from a study of post-analysis software for immune sequencing data. In the study overall: Several disease courses (relapsing-remitting, secondary progressive and progressive-relapsing) of multiple sclerosis were included.

The CDR3 has 13 amino acids. CDR1 and CDR2 (germline): SGHRS, YFSETQ. Trimming cost V 2 bases and J 4 bases, with 9 bases left between them. Incorporated into the TCR beta cDNA libraries were unique molecular identifiers, which served to reduce PCR and sequencing biases. TCRdb re-called the PCR reads with MiXCR, one entry per CDR3 protein. In the table there are over 700,000 distinct CDR3 sequences, just under 30% of which are singletons. Study observations and caveats: Controls significantly exceeded multiple sclerosis patients in normalized Chao1 diversity. When patients were compared with controls, about 5 TRBV segments were more frequent, TRBV5-6, TRBV5-1 and TRBV20-1 among them. Batch-mates among the samples co-clustered strongly by F measure.

This clonotype originated in a girl between 10 and 17 years old with multiple sclerosis. Sequencing input: blood. The gene calls are TRBV5-1 and TRBJ1-2; D is possibly TRBD1 (5 bases). CDR3 nucleotides: TGCGCCAGCAGCTTATCTGGGGCCTATGGCTACACCTTC. Its translation: CASSLSGAYGYTF.